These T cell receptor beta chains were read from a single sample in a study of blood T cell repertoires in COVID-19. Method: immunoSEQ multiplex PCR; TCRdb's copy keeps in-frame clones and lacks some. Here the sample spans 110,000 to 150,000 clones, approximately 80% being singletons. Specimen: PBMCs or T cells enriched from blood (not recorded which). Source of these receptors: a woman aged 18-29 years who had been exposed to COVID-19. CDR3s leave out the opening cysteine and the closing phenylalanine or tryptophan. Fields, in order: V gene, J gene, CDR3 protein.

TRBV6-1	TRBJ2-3	ASSEAWAGGTDTQY
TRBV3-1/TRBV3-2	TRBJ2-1	ASSQTGKQF
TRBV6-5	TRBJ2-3	ASSKQGWTDTQY
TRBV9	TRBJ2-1	ASSVDWEQF
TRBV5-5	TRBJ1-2	ASSSSGGDGYT
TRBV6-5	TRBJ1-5	ASKRGYQPQH
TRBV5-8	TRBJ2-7	ASSSTSGSGYEQY
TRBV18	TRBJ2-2	ASSPGEMWLNTGELF
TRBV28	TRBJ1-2	ASSLQGYGYT
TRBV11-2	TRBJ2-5	ASSKTIGGDDTQETQY
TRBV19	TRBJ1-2	ASSIDRGNYGYT
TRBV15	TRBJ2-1	ATSRDVSGEQF
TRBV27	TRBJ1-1	ASSAGRWIQNTEAF
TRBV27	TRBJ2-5	ASSSNLGLHETQY
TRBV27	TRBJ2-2	ASSRGGLMGPGELF
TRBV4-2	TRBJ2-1	ASSRMGTTASPEQF
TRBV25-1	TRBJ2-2	ASSDRGTTFGELF